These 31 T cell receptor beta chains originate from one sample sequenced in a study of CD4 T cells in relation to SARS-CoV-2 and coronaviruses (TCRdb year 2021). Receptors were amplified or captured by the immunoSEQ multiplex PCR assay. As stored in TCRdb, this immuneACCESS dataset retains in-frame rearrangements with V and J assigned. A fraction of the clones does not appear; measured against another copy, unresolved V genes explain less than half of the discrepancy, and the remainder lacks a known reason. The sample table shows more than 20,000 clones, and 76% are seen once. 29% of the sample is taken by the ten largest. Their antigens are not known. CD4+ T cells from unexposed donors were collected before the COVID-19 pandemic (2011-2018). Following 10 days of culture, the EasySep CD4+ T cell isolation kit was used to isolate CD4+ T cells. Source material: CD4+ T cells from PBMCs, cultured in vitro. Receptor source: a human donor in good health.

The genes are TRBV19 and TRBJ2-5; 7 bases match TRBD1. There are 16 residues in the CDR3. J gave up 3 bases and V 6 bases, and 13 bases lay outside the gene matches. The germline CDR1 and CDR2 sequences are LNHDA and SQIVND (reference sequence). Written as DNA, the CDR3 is TGTGCCAGTAGCCAAACCCCAACCGGGACAGAAGAGACCCAGTACTTC. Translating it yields CASSQTPTGTEETQYF. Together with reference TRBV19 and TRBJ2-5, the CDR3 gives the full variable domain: DGGITQSPKYLFRKEGQNVTLSCEQNLNHDAMYWYRQDPGQGLRLIYYSQIVNDFQKGDIAEGYSVSREKKESFPLTVTSAQKNPTAFYLCASSQTPTGTEETQYFGPGTRLLVL.

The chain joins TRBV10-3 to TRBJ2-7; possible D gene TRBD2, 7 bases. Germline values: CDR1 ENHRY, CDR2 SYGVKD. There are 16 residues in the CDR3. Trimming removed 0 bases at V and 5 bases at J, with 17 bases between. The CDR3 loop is CAISESNRGAVNEQYF. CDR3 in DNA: TGTGCCATCAGTGAGTCGAACCGGGGGGCAGTTAACGAGCAGTACTTC.

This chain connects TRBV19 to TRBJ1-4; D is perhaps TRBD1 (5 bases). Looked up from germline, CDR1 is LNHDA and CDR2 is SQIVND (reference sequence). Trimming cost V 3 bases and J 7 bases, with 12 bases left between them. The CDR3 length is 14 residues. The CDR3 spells CASSIRQGSEKLFF. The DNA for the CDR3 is TGTGCCAGTAGTATTCGGCAGGGAAGTGAAAAACTGTTTTTT. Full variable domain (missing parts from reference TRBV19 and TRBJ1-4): DGGITQSPKYLFRKEGQNVTLSCEQNLNHDAMYWYRQDPGQGLRLIYYSQIVNDFQKGDIAEGYSVSREKKESFPLTVTSAQKNPTAFYLCASSIRQGSEKLFFGSGTQLSVL.

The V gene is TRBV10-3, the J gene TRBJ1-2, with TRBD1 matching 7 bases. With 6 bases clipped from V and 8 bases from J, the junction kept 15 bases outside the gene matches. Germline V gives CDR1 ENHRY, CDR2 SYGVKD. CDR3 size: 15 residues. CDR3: CAISFKARDSPGYTF. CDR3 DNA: TGTGCCATCAGCTTTAAGGCTCGGGACAGCCCGGGCTACACCTTC.

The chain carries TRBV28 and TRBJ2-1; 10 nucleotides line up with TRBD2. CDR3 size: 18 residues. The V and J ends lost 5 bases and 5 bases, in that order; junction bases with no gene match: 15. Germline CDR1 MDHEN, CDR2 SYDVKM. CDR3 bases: TGTGCCAGCAGTATGGCAACCTCGGGACTAGCGTTCCACAATGAGCAGTTCTTC. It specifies CASSMATSGLAFHNEQFF.

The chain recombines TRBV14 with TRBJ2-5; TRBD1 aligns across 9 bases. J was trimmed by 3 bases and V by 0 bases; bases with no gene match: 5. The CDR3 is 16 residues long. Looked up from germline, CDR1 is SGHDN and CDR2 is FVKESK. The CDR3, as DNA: TGTGCCAGCAGCCAAGAATTCAGGGACAGGGAAGAGACCCAGTACTTC. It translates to CASSQEFRDREETQYF.

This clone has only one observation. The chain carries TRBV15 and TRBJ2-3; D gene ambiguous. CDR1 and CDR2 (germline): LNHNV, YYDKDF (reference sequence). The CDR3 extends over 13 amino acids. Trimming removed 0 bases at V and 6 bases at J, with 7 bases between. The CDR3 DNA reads TGTGCCACCAGCAGAGAAGAGTTGGATACGCAGTATTTT. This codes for CATSREELDTQYF.

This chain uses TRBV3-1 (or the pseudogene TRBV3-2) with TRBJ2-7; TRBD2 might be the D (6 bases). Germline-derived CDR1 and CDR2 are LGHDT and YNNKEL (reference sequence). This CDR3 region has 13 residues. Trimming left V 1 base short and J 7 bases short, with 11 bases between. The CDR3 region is CASSQAGESEQYF. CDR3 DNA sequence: TGTGCCAGCAGCCAAGCGGGAGAGAGTGAGCAGTACTTC.

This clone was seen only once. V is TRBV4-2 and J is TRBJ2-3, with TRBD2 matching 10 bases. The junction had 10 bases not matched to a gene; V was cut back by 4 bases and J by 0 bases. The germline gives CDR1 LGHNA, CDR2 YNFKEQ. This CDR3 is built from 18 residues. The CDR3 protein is CASSRTEGSGGSTDTQYF. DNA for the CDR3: TGTGCCAGCAGCCGAACGGAGGGTAGCGGGGGGAGCACAGATACGCAGTATTTT.

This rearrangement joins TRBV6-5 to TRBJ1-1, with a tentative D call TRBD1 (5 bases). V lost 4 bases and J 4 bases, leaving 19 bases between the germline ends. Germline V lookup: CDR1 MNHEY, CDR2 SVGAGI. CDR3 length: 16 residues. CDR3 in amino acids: CASSSAEGLGGTEAFF. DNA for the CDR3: TGTGCCAGCAGTTCTGCCGAGGGCCTCGGGGGCACTGAAGCTTTCTTT.

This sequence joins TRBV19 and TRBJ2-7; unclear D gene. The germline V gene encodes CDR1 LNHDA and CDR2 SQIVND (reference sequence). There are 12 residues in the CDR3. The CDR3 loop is CAAADRSYEQYF. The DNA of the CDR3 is TGTGCTGCCGCAGATCGCTCCTACGAGCAGTACTTC.

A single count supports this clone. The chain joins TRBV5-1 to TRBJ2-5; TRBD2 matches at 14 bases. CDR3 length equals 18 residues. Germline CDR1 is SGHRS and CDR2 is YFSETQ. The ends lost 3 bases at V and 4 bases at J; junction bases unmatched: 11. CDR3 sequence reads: CASSWAGTSGRGTETQYF. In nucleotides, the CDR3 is TGCGCCAGCAGCTGGGCAGGGACTAGCGGGAGAGGGACAGAGACCCAGTACTTC.

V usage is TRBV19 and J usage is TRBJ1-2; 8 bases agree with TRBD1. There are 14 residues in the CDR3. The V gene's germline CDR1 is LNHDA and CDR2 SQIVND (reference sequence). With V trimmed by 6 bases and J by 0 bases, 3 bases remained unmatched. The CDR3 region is CASRMTGANYGYTF. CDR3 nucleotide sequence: TGTGCCAGTAGGATGACAGGGGCTAACTATGGCTACACCTTC.

CDR3 DNA: TGTGCCAGCAGCTTAGTAGCGGGACTAGTCAGAGAGCAGTTCTTC. As protein: CASSLVAGLVREQFF. V is TRBV11-2 and J is TRBJ2-1; 8 bases are a match to TRBD2. The CDR3 covers 15 residues. Germline lookup yields CDR1 SGHAT and CDR2 FQNNGV. V lost 1 base, J lost 10 bases, and 9 bases stayed unmatched.

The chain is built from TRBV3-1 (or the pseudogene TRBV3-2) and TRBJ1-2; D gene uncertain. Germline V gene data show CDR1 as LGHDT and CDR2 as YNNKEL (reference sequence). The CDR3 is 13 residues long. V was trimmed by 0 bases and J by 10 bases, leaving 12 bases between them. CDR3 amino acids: CASSQDYTDDYTF. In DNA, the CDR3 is TGTGCCAGCAGCCAAGACTACACGGACGACTACACCTTC.

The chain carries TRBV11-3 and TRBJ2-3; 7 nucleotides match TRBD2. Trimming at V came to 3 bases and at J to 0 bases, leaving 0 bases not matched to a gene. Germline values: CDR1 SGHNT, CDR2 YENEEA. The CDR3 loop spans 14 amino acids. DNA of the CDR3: TGTGCCAGCAGCTTTAGCGGGAGCACAGATACGCAGTATTTT. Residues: CASSFSGSTDTQYF. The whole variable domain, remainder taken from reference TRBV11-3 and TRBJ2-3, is EAGVVQSPRYKIIEKKQPVAFWCNPISGHNTLYWYLQNLGQGPELLIRYENEEAVDDSQLPKDRFSAERLKGVDSTLKIQPAELGDSAVYLCASSFSGSTDTQYFGPGTRLTVL.

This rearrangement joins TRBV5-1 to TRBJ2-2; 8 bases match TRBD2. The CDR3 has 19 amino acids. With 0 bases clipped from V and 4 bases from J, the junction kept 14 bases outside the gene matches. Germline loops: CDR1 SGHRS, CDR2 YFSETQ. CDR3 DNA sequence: TGCGCCAGCAGCTTGGACCCGATGTTTGCGGGAGGCGGCACCGGGGAGCTGTTTTTT. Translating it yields CASSLDPMFAGGGTGELFF.

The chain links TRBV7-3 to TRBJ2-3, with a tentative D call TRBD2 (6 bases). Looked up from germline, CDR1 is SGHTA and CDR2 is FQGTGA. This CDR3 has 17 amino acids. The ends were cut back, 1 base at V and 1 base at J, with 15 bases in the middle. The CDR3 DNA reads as TGTGCCAGCAGCTTAAATCCGGGAGCGATGGGCACAGATACGCAGTATTTT. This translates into CASSLNPGAMGTDTQYF.

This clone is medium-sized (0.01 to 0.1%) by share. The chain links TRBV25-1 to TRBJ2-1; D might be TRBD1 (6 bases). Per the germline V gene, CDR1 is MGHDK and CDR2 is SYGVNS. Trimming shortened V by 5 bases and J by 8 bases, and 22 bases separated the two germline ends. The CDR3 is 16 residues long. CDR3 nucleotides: TGTGCCAGCAGTTCCCGACAGGCCCCCCTGGGCCATGAGCAGTTCTTC. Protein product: CASSSRQAPLGHEQFF.

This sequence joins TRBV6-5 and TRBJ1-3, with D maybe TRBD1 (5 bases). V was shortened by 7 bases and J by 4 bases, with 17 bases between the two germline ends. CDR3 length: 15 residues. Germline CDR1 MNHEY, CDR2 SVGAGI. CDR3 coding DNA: TGTGCCAGCACCACCGGCGGGGGTGCCGGAAACACCATATATTTT. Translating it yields CASTTGGGAGNTIYF.

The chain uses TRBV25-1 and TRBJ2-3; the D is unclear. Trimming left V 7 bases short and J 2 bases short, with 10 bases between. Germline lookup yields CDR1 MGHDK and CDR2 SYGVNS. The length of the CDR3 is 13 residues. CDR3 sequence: CASKAPNTDTQYF. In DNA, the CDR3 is TGTGCCAGCAAAGCGCCAAACACAGATACGCAGTATTTT.

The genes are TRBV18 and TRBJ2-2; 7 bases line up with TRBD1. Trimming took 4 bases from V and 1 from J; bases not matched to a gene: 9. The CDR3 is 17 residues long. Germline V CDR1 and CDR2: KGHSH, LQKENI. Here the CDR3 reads CASSLNTGTVNTGELFF. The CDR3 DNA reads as TGTGCCAGCTCACTAAATACCGGGACAGTGAACACCGGGGAGCTGTTTTTT.

CDR3 region: CASSPGQGFGRNQPQHF. The CDR3 bases are TGTGCCAGCAGTCCGGGACAGGGGTTCGGTCGCAATCAGCCCCAGCATTTT. The gene calls are TRBV28 and TRBJ1-5, with 10 bases that match TRBD1. J lost 2 bases, V lost 5 bases, and 9 bases had no gene match. The CDR3 extends over 17 amino acids. Germline CDR1 MDHEN, CDR2 SYDVKM.

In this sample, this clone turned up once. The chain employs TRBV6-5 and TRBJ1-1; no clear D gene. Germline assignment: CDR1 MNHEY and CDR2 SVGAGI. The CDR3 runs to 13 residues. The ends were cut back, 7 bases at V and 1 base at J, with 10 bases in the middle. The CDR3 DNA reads TGTGCCAGCAATCGGGGTGGGAACACTGAAGCTTTCTTT. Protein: CASNRGGNTEAFF.

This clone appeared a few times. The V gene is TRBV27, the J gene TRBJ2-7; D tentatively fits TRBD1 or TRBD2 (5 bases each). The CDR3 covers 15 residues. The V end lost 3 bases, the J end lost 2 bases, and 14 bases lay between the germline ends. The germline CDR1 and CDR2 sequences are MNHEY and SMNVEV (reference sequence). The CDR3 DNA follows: TGTGCCAGCAGTTTGGGACGGAGGAAACCCTACGAGCAGTACTTC. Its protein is CASSLGRRKPYEQYF.

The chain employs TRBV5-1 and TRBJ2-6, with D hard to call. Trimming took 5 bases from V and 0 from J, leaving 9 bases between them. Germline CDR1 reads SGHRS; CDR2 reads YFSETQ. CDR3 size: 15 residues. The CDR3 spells CASSPVISGANVLTF. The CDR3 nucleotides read TGCGCCAGCAGTCCTGTGATCTCTGGGGCCAACGTCCTGACTTTC.

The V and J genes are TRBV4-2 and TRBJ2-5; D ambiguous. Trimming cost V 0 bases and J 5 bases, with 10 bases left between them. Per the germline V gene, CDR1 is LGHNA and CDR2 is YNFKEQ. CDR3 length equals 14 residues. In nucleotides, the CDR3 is TGTGCCAGCAGCCAAGAAAGTCCAGTCGAGACCCAGTACTTC. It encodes CASSQESPVETQYF.

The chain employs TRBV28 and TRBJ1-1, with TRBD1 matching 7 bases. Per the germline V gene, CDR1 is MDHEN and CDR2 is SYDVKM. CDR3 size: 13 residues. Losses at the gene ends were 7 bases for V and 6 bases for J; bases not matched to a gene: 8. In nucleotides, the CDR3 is TGTGCCAGCAACAGGGGAATAATTGCTGAAGCTTTCTTT. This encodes CASNRGIIAEAFF.

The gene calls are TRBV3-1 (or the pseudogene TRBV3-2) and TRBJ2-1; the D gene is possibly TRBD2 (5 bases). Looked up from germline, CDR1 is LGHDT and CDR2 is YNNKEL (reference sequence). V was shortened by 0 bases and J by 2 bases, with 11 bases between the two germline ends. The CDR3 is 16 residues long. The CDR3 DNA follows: TGTGCCAGCAGCCAAGACGCCAGCGGAACCTACAATGAGCAGTTCTTC. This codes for CASSQDASGTYNEQFF.

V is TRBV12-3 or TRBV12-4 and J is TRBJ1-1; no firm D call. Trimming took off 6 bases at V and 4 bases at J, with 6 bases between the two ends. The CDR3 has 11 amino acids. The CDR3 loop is CASRGATEAFF. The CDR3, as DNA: TGTGCCAGCAGGGGAGCCACTGAAGCTTTCTTT.

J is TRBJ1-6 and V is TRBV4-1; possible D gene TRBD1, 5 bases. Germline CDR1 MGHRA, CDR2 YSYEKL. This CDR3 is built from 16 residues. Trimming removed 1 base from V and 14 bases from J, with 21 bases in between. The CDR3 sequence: CASSQVSGYSGGSLHF. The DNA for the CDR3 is TGCGCCAGCAGCCAAGTCTCTGGGTACTCCGGGGGGTCCCTCCACTTT.